This T cell receptor (beta chain) appears in the sequencing data of a study of OX40 agonist ivuxolimab in advanced cancers. Notes on the research overall: Ivuxolimab was a fully human IgG2 agonistic monoclonal antibody targeting the costimulatory receptor OX40 (CD134). In the dose-escalation cohort, over 65% of patients were male, and the mean age was approximately 55 years, with a range of about 23 to 90. Prior anti-PD-1, anti-PD-L1 or anti-CTLA-4 therapy was permitted, and checkpoint inhibitors had been received by roughly 40% of dose-escalation patients. The purpose of peripheral TCRbeta sequencing was to test whether ivuxolimab changed TCR sequence diversity and led to clonal T-cell expansion. Among the approximately 50 dose-escalation patients, about 20 had hepatocellular carcinoma, roughly 15 melanoma, 9 renal cell carcinoma and 9 head and neck cancer. Intravenous ivuxolimab was administered to patients every 2 weeks at six dose levels: 0.01, 0.1, 0.3, 1.5, 3 and 10 mg/kg. Partial responses occurred in three dose-escalation patients, of whom one had hepatocellular carcinoma and two had cutaneous melanoma. The paper describes the monotherapy dose-escalation part (N = 52 patients) of the phase I trial of ivuxolimab. The investigation overall reported the following: At doses of 0.1 to 3.0 mg/kg, clonal expansion of both CD4+ and CD8+ blood T cells was observed from baseline to week 6. In the 0.1-3.0 mg/kg groups, partial responders were among the patients with the lowest normalized peripheral clonal expansion, particularly in CD8+ T cells. Which antigens the clonally expanded peripheral T cells were specific for was not determined. Low levels of normalized T-cell clonal expansion were also seen in some nonresponding patients. After ivuxolimab, CD8+ T cells had more expanded clones than CD4+ T cells on average.

About this clone: Its antigen remains unidentified. No much larger clone is present one base from it, and per-base qualities are unavailable.

Patients with a history of autoimmune disease or receiving systemic immunosuppression were excluded from the trial. Peripheral blood for TCR sequencing was drawn from every dose cohort at baseline, at cycle 4 day 1 and at cycle 7 day 1. The samples were taken from a phase I, first-in-human, multicenter, open-label dose-escalation trial of ivuxolimab. Adults with locally advanced or metastatic head and neck squamous cell, hepatocellular, melanoma or renal cell carcinoma were enrolled in the trial. Before TCR sequencing, CD4+ and CD8+ T cells were separately sorted from peripheral blood. Genomic DNA was extracted from sorted cells for sequencing of the TCRbeta CDR3 region. The immunoSEQ Assay was used for sequencing of TCRbeta CDR3 regions. In TCRdb, the immuneACCESS table is reduced to in-frame sequences with V and J assigned. These tables do not hold every clone; where another copy was compared, an unresolved V gene accounts for under half, and the others remain unexplained. Present in this sample are under 70,000 clones, 85% of which were seen just once. The ten largest account for 3.5% to 4.5% of the sample.

Per the germline V gene, SGHRS is the CDR1 and YFSETQ is the CDR2. The CDR3 covers 15 residues, taking in both the cysteine and the phenylalanine. Only CDR3 DNA is held: 45 bases, read in frame from base 1. A distance of 19 bases separates the germline ends of V and J, which lose 4 bases and 6 bases respectively. The chain uses TRBV5-1 and TRBJ1-1; the D gene is possibly TRBD1, with 6 bases matching. This TCR was recovered from an adult with an advanced solid tumor such as melanoma, head and neck, liver or kidney cancer. The sequencing here drew on CD4+ or CD8+ T cells sorted from blood, taken in a trial of the OX40 agonist ivuxolimab. Here is the DNA: TGCGCCAGCAGCCGTCAGACAGGTGGGGAGGCTGAAGCTTTCTTT. This sequence encodes CASSRQTGGEAEAFF.